Shown below are 6 T cell receptor beta chains from a single sample sequenced in a study of OX40 agonist ivuxolimab in advanced cancers. Only in-frame clones appear in the TCRdb table, and some are missing; sequencing was by immunoSEQ multiplex PCR. Here the sample spans tens of thousands of clones, 70% to 80% being singletons. The source material was CD4+ or CD8+ T cells sorted from blood, sampled in a trial of the OX40 agonist ivuxolimab. The receptor set was obtained from an adult with an advanced solid tumor such as melanoma, head and neck, liver or kidney cancer.

The chain combines TRBV11-3 with TRBJ2-7; the match to TRBD1 covers 8 bases. Germline assignment: CDR1 SGHNT and CDR2 YENEEA. The V segment lost 5 bases and the J segment 5 bases; nucleotides outside the gene matches: 11. CDR3 length: 15 amino acids. CDR3 bases: TGTGCCAGCAGCCAAGCCCGGACAGGGATCCACGAGCAGTACTTC. As protein: CASSQARTGIHEQYF. Drawing the rest from reference TRBV11-3 and TRBJ2-7, the complete variable domain is EAGVVQSPRYKIIEKKQPVAFWCNPISGHNTLYWYLQNLGQGPELLIRYENEEAVDDSQLPKDRFSAERLKGVDSTLKIQPAELGDSAVYLCASSQARTGIHEQYFGPGTRLTVT.

V gene TRBV6-1 combines with J gene TRBJ1-2; possibly TRBD1 for D (5 bases). There are 15 residues in the CDR3. The germline V gene encodes CDR1 MNHNS and CDR2 SASEGT. The V gene lost 1 base and the J gene lost 5 bases, with 14 bases spanning the gap. CDR3 nucleotide sequence: TGTGCCAGCAGTGAAGTGGGGTGGGGACGATATGGCTACACCTTC. It encodes CASSEVGWGRYGYTF.

The CDR3 loop is CASSLLGGPRGAYEQYF. DNA for the CDR3: TGTGCCAGCAGTTTATTAGGTGGCCCCAGGGGGGCCTACGAGCAGTACTTC. The chain uses TRBV28 and TRBJ2-7, with D tentatively TRBD1 (7 bases). Germline assignment: CDR1 MDHEN and CDR2 SYDVKM. V was pared by 1 base and J by 2 bases, with 18 bases between. The CDR3 covers 17 residues.

V gene TRBV6-6 combines with J gene TRBJ2-7, with D unclear. The germline gives CDR1 MNHNY, CDR2 SVGAGI (reference sequence). The CDR3 extends over 11 amino acids. V was clipped by 5 bases and J by 3 bases, with 5 bases between them. In DNA form, the CDR3 reads TGTGCCAGCAGTCCCAGCTACGAGCAGTACTTC. As protein: CASSPSYEQYF.

This clone has more than one count but fewer than ten. The V gene is TRBV27, the J gene TRBJ1-1, with D maybe TRBD1 (5 bases). Germline CDR1 and CDR2: MNHEY and SMNVEV (reference sequence). The CDR3 spans 16 residues. V lost 6 bases and J 4 bases, leaving 21 bases between the germline ends. The CDR3 nucleotides are TGTGCCAGCAGCTCACGGGGGGGGAAGGGACGCACTGAAGCTTTCTTT. This encodes CASSSRGGKGRTEAFF.

This clone was detected only once. J is TRBJ1-5 and V is TRBV18, with D possibly being TRBD1 (6 bases). Trimming stripped 1 base from V and 5 bases from J, with 12 bases between. CDR3 length: 15 amino acids. The germline V gene has CDR1 KGHSH and CDR2 LQKENI. DNA for the CDR3: TGTGCCAGCTCACCACAATGGGGGCCGGATCAGCCCCAGCATTTT. Translated: CASSPQWGPDQPQHF.